This is a list of T cell receptor beta chains from one sample in a study of blood T cell repertoires in COVID-19. The protocol was immunoSEQ multiplex PCR, while the TCRdb copy is restricted to in-frame clones and leaves out a portion. The repertoire holds some 52,000 clones, with around 84% as singletons. The source material was peripheral blood. Receptor source: a man in his forties or fifties with acute or convalescent COVID-19. The CDR3 runs from the conserved cysteine through the conserved F or W. The order of the fields is V gene, D gene, J gene, clone size, CDR3 protein, CDR3 DNA. A D gene is named only where the DNA matches it firmly. Some rows mark clone size as missing; the rest say once, few, many or name a class of expanded clone.

>TRBV27|TRBD2|TRBJ2-3|-
CASRAIAGEDTDTQYF
TGTGCCAGCAGGGCAATCGCGGGGGAAGACACAGATACGCAGTATTTT
>TRBV5-5|-|TRBJ2-7|-
CASSLGTVDSVQYF
TGTGCCAGCAGCTTGGGGACAGTGGATAGCGTGCAGTACTTC
>TRBV5-1|-|TRBJ1-1|-
CASTGLTEAFF
TGCGCCAGCACAGGACTCACTGAAGCTTTCTTT
>TRBV9|-|TRBJ2-1|once
CASSLFGEQFF
TGTGCCAGCAGCCTGTTCGGGGAGCAGTTCTTC
>TRBV27|TRBD2|TRBJ2-5|-
CASSSTSGEETQYF
TGTGCCAGCAGTTCGACTAGCGGGGAAGAGACCCAGTACTTC
>TRBV28|TRBD1|TRBJ2-7|-
CASSLDRDRGDFEQYF
TGTGCCAGCAGTTTGGATAGGGACAGGGGAGACTTCGAGCAGTACTTC
>TRBV3-1/TRBV3-2|-|TRBJ1-6|once
CASSQVAFRTPLHF
TGTGCCAGCAGCCAAGTAGCCTTTAGGACACCCCTCCACTTT
>TRBV25-1|-|TRBJ2-7|-
CASSELEAGPNEQYF
TGTGCCAGCAGTGAACTTGAGGCGGGACCAAACGAGCAGTACTTC
>TRBV10-3|TRBD1|TRBJ2-3|-
CAISELTGGRADTQYF
TGTGCCATCAGTGAGCTTACAGGGGGTCGGGCAGATACGCAGTATTTT
>TRBV2|-|TRBJ1-5|-
CASSRRPTGNNQPQHF
TGTGCCAGCAGCCGACGACCGACAGGTAACAATCAGCCCCAGCATTTT
>TRBV13|-|TRBJ2-2|-
CASSLVWPPGELFF
TGTGCCAGCAGCTTAGTCTGGCCGCCCGGGGAGCTGTTTTTT